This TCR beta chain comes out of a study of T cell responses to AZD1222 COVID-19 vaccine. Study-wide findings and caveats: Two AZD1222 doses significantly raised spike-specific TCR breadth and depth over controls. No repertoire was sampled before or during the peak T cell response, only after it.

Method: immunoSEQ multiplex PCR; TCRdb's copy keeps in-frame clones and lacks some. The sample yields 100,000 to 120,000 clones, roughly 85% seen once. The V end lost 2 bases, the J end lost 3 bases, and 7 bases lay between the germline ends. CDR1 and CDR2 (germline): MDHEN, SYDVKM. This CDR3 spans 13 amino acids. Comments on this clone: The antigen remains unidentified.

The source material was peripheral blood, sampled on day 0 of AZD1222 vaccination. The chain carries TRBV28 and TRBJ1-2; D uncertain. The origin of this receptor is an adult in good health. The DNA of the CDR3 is TGTGCCAGCAGTTTAAAATCGGACTATGGCTACACCTTC. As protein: CASSLKSDYGYTF.